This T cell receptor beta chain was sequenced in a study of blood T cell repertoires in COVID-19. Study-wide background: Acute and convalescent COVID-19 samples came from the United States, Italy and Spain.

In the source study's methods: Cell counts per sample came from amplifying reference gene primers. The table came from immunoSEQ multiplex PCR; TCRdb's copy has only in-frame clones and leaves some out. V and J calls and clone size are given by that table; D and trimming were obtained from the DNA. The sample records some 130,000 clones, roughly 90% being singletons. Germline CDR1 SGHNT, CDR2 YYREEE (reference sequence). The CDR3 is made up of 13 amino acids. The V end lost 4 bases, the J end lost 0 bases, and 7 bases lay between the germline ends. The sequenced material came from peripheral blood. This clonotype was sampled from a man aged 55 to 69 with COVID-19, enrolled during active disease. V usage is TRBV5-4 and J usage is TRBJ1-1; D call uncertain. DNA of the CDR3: TGTGCCAGCAGCCTTGAGCTGAACACTGAAGCTTTCTTT. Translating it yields CASSLELNTEAFF.